This TCR beta chain derives from a study of cytomegalovirus exposure and HLA in healthy donors. Study overall: The platform used for the approximately 120 validation repertoires matched that of the approximately 620 first-cohort repertoires, a later analysis reported.

This CDR3 has 15 residues. Trimming took off 4 bases at V and 6 bases at J, with 18 bases between the two ends. Germline V gives CDR1 SGDLS, CDR2 YYNGEE. Assay used: immunoSEQ multiplex PCR; TCRdb lists only in-frame clones, some missing. The top ten hold roughly 5.7% of the sample, which has over 150,000 clones, 86% seen once. A remark on this clone: Its antigen is unknown.

Study-wide findings and caveats: It was found in a later analysis that first-cohort TCR clusters tended to co-occur in the 120 validation repertoires. Testing in vitro showed a few CMV-associated chains specific for CMV antigens. Overall, approximately 180 TCR beta chains were annotated as cytomegalovirus-associated.

Sequencing was done on a sample of PBMCs. The genes are TRBV9 and TRBJ2-3, with D possibly being TRBD1 or TRBD2 (6 bases each). The receptor comes from a woman aged 25 to 45 in good health and CMV-seronegative. This CDR3 reads CASSHDKGGTDTQYF. CDR3 nucleotides: TGTGCCAGCAGCCACGACAAGGGGGGAACTGATACGCAGTATTTT.